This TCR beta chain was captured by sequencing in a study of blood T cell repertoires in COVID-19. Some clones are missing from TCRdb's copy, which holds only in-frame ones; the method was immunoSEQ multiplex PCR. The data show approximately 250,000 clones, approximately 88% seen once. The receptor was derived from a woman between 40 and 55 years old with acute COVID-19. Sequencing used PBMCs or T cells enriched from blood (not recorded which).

CDR3 amino acids: CASGRGENEKLFF. The CDR3 DNA reads as TGTGCCAGCGGACGGGGGGAGAATGAAAAACTGTTTTTT. This chain links TRBV18 with TRBJ1-4; D is perhaps TRBD1 (5 bases). This CDR3 spans 13 amino acids. Trimming stripped 8 bases from V and 5 bases from J, with 12 bases between. CDR1 and CDR2 (germline): KGHSH, LQKENI.